This T cell receptor (beta chain) originates from a study of T-cell memory formation after mild COVID-19 (dated by TCRdb to the early 2020s). In the study overall: TCR sequence clusters from the two donors were largely donor specific. In a couple of donors, T-cell clones that expanded and contracted after mild COVID-19 were tracked by sequencing TCRalpha and TCRbeta repertoires over time. The cohort was made up of two young adult volunteers, one female and one male, who were previously healthy.

Ficoll-Paque density gradient centrifugation was used to isolate PBMCs. The data were produced on an Illumina NovaSeq 6000. TCRalpha and TCRbeta cDNA libraries were built by 5'RACE with constant-segment primers, adding sample barcodes and unique molecular identifiers. RNA was extracted from every sample with Trizol reagent. Libraries were amplified in two PCR steps, with a second sample barcode and Illumina TruSeq adapters added in the second step. The libraries were sequenced on an Illumina NovaSeq using 2 x 150 bp paired-end reads. The study's processing was this. The reads were demultiplexed and collapsed into UMI-guided consensus sequences using migec v1.2.7. Using mixcr v2.1.11, UMI consensuses were aligned to TRA and TRB V and J templates and then assembled into clonotypes. Clonotypes were classified as expanded or contracted when called significant by both edgeR and NoisET, with noise models trained on biological replicates. edgeR calls used a false discovery rate-adjusted p below 0.01 and a log2 fold-change threshold of 1. As an exploratory analysis of dynamics, max-normalized trajectories of the 1000 most abundant clonotypes were examined by PCA with hierarchical clustering. Separately sequenced CD4+ and CD8+ repertoires were used to assign the CD4 or CD8 phenotype of responding clones. The public reads were run again by TCRdb, first through fastp at Q25 and then through MiXCR, and only productive beta chains were kept. Under each unique CDR3 protein, matching rows form one entry showing the most common genes and DNA. These V and J calls rely on TCRdb rather than the paper's analysis. In all, the sample holds 350,000 to 500,000 distinct CDR3 sequences, and about 19% of those were seen once. 8.4% of the sample is held by the ten biggest clonotypes.

General findings and caveats noted by the study authors: Contracting CD4+ clones turned up mainly in the CM and EM memory subsets, whereas EMRA was where CD8+ clones were enriched. Some responding clones were detected in pre-infection memory, which suggested that pre-existing cross-reactive memory T cells had joined the SARS-CoV-2 response. The study covered only a couple of mild cases, and larger cohorts including severe cases with pre-infection samples were considered necessary. The second-wave clones that peaked on day 37 were not confirmed to be SARS-CoV-2 specific. Clones that contracted from day 15 to 85 showed balanced CD4/CD8 phenotypes, whereas a second wave of clones that expanded from day 15 to 37 leaned towards CD4+.

Based on the germline V gene, the CDR1 and CDR2 sequences are SGDLS and YYNGEE. The CDR3 measures 16 amino acids from cysteine to phenylalanine. Kept here is only the CDR3 DNA, which spans 48 bases and is read in frame from base 1. V lost 4 bases and J lost 2 bases, and the count of bases not matched to a germline gene is 5. To note about this clonotype: No antigen is known for it. There are no base qualities to consult, and no much larger clone falls within one base.

The sequenced sample consisted of PBMCs or a T cell subset sorted from them (not recorded which). The chain links TRBV9 with TRBJ2-3; TRBD1 matches 12 bases in the middle. This clonotype was sampled from an adult woman who had mild COVID-19 (a few samples of this study predate the infection). The sample titles of this study are shuffled in the database, so cell type and time point are left out; the donor was told from shared clones. The encoded CDR3 is CASSIRDRGLTDTQYF. The nucleotide sequence reads as follows: TGTGCCAGCAGCATCCGGGACAGGGGGCTCACAGATACGCAGTATTTT.